The rows below give T cell receptor beta chains drawn from one sample of a study of response to subunit inactivated influenza vaccine. TCRdb passed the RT-PCR reads through MiXCR, listing each CDR3 protein once. This table holds 500,000 to 700,000 distinct CDR3 sequences, under 30% found once. These data were also filed under a second study, of T cells expressing NK-cell markers.

This specimen consisted of CD4+ T cells sorted from PBMCs, obtained 12 days after vaccination. The receptors originated from a man aged 50-60 years who received an inactivated influenza vaccine. CDR3s leave out the opening cysteine and the closing phenylalanine or tryptophan.

V gene	J gene	CDR3 protein
TRBV2	TRBJ2-7	ASSDTQTYEQY
TRBV29-1	TRBJ2-7	SVLHRGTYEQY
TRBV5-4	TRBJ2-1	ASSLAGASGSTF
TRBV10-1	TRBJ1-5	ASSEGGNQPQH
TRBV14	TRBJ1-4	ASSRGVGNEKLF
TRBV4-2	TRBJ2-2	ASSPRLASGNTGELF
TRBV5-6	TRBJ1-2	ASSPADRNPPYGYT
TRBV10-3	TRBJ1-2	AISEGVNYGYT
TRBV5-1	TRBJ1-6	ASSLGDSGLPLH
TRBV4-2	TRBJ1-6	ASSQGWDSPLH
TRBV2	TRBJ2-1	ASSRARLAGAMGLSGEQF
TRBV28	TRBJ2-5	ASIASGGGYQETQY
TRBV29-1	TRBJ2-1	SVRDRGFGNEQF
TRBV20-1	TRBJ1-4	SARGAAEKLF
TRBV4-3	TRBJ2-7	ASSAGVGYEQY
TRBV2	TRBJ2-5	ASSGDRQETQY
TRBV20-1	TRBJ2-5	SARDTSTGRETQY
TRBV7-8	TRBJ2-3	ASSLAERTRDTQY
TRBV20-1	TRBJ2-3	SARDIVAGQDTQY
TRBV20-1	TRBJ1-1	SAKSLLAEAF
TRBV12-3/TRBV12-4	TRBJ1-5	ASNKREDQPQH
TRBV9	TRBJ2-1	ASSLGLAGAFAEQF
TRBV7-2	TRBJ1-1	ASSLWDQEAF
TRBV3-1	TRBJ1-6	ASSRGAGAPLNSPLH
TRBV2	TRBJ2-6	AGKGTGANVLT
TRBV20-1	TRBJ1-4	SARDWRGGWEKLF
TRBV10-3	TRBJ1-1	AIRPRDRRMNTEAF
TRBV20-1	TRBJ2-5	SAVDRGQETQY
TRBV6-2/TRBV6-3	TRBJ2-2	ASRLTGANTGELF
TRBV6-2/TRBV6-3	TRBJ2-1	ASSYWRDYSNEQF
TRBV3-1	TRBJ2-3	ASSQKSTSDTQY
TRBV20-1	TRBJ2-3	SARARGRSDTQY
TRBV28	TRBJ2-7	ASSLRTSGRLSSEQY
TRBV28	TRBJ2-1	ASSFVRAYNEQF
TRBV12-3/TRBV12-4	TRBJ2-1	ASSFSSGSNEQF
TRBV20-1	TRBJ2-7	SASSGRVYEQY
TRBV6-2/TRBV6-3	TRBJ2-7	ASRSPSYEQY
TRBV28	TRBJ2-7	ASSPPSRGEQY
TRBV5-1	TRBJ2-2	ASSRAMRANTGELF
TRBV20-1	TRBJ1-3	SARGGPGNTIY